The entry that follows covers one T cell receptor (beta chain) sequence. Its antigen is still unknown. A multiplex PCR was run with 60 Vbeta primers and 13 Jbeta primers. Profiling relied on immunoSEQ multiplex PCR, and the TCRdb table lists in-frame clones only, not all of them. The listing contains roughly 120,000 clones. The data were taken from a study of cytomegalovirus exposure and HLA in healthy donors. Study-wide results and caveats: Overall, approximately 150 TCR beta chains were annotated as cytomegalovirus-associated.

V was clipped by 4 bases and J by 4 bases; unmatched bases: 11. The CDR3 is 18 amino acids. Germline CDR1 and CDR2: ENHRY and SYGVKD. The receptor comes from a man aged 40-55 years in good health and CMV-seronegative. The rearrangement links TRBV10-3 to TRBJ2-2; 11 nucleotides align to TRBD2. The specimen was PBMCs. Here the CDR3 DNA reads TGTGCCATCAGTGTCCCCGGGACTAGCGGAGCACTCACCGGGGAGCTGTTTTTT. Translation: CAISVPGTSGALTGELFF.